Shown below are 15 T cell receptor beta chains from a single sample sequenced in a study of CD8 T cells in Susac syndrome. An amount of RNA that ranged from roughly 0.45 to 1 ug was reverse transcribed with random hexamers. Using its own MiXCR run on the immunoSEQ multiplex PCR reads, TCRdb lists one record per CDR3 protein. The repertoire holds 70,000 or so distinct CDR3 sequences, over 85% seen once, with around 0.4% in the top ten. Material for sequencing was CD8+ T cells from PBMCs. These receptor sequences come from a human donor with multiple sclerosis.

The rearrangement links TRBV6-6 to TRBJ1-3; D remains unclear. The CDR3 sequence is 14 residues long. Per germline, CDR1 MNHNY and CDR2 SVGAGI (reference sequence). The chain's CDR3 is CAVQQTFSGNTIYF. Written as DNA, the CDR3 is TGTGCGGTACAGCAGACCTTCTCTGGAAACACCATATATTTT.

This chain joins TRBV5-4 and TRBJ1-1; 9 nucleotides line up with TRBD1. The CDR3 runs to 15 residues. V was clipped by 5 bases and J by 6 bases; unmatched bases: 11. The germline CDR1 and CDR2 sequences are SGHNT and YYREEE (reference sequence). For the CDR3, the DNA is TGTGCCAGCAGTTACGGGACAGGGTCCTTTGCTGAAGCTTTCTTT. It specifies CASSYGTGSFAEAFF.

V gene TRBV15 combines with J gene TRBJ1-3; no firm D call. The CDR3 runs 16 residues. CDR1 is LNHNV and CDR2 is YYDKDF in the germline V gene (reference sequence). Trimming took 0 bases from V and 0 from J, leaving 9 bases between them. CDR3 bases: TGTGCCACCAGCAGAGAACAGCAGAGCTCTGGAAACACCATATATTTT. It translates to CATSREQQSSGNTIYF.

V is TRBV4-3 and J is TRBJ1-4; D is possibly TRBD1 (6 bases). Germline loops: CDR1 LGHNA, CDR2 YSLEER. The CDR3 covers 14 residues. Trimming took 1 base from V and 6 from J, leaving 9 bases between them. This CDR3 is CASSQGRTDEKLFF. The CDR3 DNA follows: TGCGCCAGCAGCCAAGGTCGGACAGATGAAAAACTGTTTTTT.

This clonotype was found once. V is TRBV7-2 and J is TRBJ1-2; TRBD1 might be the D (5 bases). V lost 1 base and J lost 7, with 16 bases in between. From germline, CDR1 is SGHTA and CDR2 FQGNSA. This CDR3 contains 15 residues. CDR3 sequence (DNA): TGTGCCAGCAGCTTAGATTGGAGGGGCAAGGGTGGCTACACCTTC. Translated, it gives CASSLDWRGKGGYTF.

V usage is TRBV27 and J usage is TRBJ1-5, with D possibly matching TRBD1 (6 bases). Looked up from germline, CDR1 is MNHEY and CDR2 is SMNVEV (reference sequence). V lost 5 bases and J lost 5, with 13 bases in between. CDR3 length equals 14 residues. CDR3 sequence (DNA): TGTGCCAGCAGTCTCAGCCAGGGGTATCAGCCCCAGCATTTT. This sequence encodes CASSLSQGYQPQHF.

CDR3 coding DNA: TGCAGTGCTCAGGAAAACACTGAAGCTTTCTTT. Translating it yields CSAQENTEAFF. The rearrangement uses TRBV20-1 and TRBJ1-1; D is unresolved. The CDR3 length is 11 residues. Trimming pared 5 bases from V and 2 bases from J, leaving 6 bases between. Germline V gene data show CDR1 as DFQATT and CDR2 as SNEGSKA (reference sequence).

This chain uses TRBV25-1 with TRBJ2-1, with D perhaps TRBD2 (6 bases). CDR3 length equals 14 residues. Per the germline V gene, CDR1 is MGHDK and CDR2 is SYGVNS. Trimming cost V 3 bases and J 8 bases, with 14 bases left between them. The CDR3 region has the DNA TGTGCCAGCAGTGAGGCGGGATGGGGGGATGAGCAGTTCTTC. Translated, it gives CASSEAGWGDEQFF.

The CDR3 reads CATSDPTGPPFQYNEQFF. In DNA form, the CDR3 reads TGTGCCACCAGTGATCCAACAGGGCCCCCTTTTCAATACAATGAGCAGTTCTTC. The genes are TRBV24-1 and TRBJ2-1; D perhaps matches TRBD1 (6 bases). The CDR3 runs to 18 residues. V was trimmed by 3 bases and J by 4 bases, leaving 21 bases between them. Germline V gene lookup returns CDR1 KGHDR and CDR2 SFDVKD.

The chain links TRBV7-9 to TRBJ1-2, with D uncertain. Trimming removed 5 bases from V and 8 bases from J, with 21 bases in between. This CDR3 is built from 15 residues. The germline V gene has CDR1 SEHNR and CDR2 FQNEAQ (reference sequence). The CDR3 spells CASSQSGQAGGGYTF. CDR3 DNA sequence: TGTGCCAGCAGCCAATCTGGGCAGGCCGGTGGGGGCTACACCTTC.

The CDR3 coding sequence is TGTGCCAGCAGTTTATGGAGTTTCACAGATACGCAGTATTTT. Amino acids: CASSLWSFTDTQYF. V is TRBV27 and J is TRBJ2-3; no clear D. Germline CDR1 reads MNHEY; CDR2 reads SMNVEV (reference sequence). Trimming cost V 1 base and J 2 bases, with 7 bases left between them. This CDR3 is 14 amino acids long.

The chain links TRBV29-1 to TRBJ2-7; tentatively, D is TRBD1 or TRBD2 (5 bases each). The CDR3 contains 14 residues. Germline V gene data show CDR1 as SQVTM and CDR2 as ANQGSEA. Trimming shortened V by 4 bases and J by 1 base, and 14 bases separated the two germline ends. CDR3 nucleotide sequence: TGCAGCGTTGGAGAGGGCAGGGAATCCTACGAGCAGTACTTC. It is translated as CSVGEGRESYEQYF.

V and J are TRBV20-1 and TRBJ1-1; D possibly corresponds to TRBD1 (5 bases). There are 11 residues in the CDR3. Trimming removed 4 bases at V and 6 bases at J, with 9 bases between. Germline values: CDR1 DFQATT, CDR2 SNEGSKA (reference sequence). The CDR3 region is CSATRVSEAFF. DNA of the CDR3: TGCAGTGCTACCAGGGTTTCTGAAGCTTTCTTT.

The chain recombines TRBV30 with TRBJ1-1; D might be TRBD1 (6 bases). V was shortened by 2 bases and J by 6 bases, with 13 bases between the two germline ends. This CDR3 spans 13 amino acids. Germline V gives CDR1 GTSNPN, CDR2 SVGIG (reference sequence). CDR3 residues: CAWSLQGFAEAFF. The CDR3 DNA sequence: TGTGCCTGGAGTCTACAGGGATTTGCTGAAGCTTTCTTT.

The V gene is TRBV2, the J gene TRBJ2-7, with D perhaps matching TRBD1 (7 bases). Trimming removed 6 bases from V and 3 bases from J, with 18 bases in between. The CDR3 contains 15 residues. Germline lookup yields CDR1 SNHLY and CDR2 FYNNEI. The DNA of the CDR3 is TGTGCCAGCAGCCACACAGGGGACTCCTTCTACGAGCAGTACTTC. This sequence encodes CASSHTGDSFYEQYF.